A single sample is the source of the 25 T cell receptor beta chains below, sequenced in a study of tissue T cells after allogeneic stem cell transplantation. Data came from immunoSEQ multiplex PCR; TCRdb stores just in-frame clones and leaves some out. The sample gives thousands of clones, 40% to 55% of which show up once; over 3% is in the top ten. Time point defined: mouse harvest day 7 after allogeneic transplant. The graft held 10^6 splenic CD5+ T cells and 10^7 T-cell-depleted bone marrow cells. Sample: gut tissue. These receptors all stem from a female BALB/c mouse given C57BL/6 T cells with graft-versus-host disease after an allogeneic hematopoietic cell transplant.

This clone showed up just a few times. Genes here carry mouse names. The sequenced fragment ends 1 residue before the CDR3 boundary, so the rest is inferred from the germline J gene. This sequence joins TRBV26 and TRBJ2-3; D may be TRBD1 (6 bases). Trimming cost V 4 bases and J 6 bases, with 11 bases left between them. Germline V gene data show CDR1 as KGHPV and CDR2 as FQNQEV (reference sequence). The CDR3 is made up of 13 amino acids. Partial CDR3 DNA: TGTGCCAGCAGTCCCCGGACAGTGGAAACGCTGTAT. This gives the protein CASSPRTVETLY. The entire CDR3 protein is CASSPRTVETLYF.

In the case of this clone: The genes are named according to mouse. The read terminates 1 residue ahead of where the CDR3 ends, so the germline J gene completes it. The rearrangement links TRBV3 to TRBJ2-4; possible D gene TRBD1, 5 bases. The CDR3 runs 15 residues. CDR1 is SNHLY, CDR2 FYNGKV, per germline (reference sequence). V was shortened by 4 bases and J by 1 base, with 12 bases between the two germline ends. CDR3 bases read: TGTGCCAGCAGCTCCAGGGTAGGAGGTCAAAACACCTTGTAC. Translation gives CASSSRVGGQNTLY. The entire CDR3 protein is CASSSRVGGQNTLYF.

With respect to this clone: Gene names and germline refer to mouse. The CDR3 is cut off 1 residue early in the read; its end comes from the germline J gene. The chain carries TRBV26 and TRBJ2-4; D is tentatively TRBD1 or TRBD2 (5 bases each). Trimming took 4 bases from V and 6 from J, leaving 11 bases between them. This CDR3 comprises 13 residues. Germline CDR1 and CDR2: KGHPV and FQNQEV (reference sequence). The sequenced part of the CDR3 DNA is TGTGCCAGCAGTCCTGGGACGGGGAACACCTTGTAC. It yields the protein CASSPGTGNTLY. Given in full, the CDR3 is CASSPGTGNTLYF.

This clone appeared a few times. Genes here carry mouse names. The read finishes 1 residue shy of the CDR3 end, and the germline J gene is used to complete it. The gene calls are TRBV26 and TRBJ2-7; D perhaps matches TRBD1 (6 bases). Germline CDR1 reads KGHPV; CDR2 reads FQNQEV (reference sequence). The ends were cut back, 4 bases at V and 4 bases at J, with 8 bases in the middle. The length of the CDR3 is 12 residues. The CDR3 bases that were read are TGTGCCAGCAGTCGGGACAAATATGAACAGTAC. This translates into CASSRDKYEQY. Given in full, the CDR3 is CASSRDKYEQYF.

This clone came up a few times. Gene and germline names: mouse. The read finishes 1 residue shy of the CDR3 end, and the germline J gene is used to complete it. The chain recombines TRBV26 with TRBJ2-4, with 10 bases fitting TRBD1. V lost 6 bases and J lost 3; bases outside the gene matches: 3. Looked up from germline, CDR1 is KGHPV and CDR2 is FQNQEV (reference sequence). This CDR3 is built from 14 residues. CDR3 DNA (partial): TGTGCCAGCAGGGGACAGGGGATCCAAAACACCTTGTAC. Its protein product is CASRGQGIQNTLY. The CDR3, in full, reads CASRGQGIQNTLYF.

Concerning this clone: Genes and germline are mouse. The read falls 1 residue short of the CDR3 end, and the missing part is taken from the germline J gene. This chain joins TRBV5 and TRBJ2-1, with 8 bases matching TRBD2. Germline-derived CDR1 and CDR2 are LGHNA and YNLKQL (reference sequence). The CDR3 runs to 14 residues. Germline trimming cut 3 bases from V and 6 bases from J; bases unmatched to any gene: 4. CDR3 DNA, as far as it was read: TGTGCCAGCAGCCACGACTGGGGTTTTGCTGAGCAGTTC. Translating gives CASSHDWGFAEQF. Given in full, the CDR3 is CASSHDWGFAEQFF.

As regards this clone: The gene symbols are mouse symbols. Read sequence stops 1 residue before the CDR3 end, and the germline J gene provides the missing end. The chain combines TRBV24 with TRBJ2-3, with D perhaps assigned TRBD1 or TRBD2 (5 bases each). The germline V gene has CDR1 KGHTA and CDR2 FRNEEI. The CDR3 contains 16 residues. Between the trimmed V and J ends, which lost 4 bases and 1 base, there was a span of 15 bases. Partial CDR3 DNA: TGTGCCAGCAGTCCCTCCGGGGGTGACTGTGCAGAAACGCTGTAT. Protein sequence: CASSPSGGDCAETLY. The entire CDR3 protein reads CASSPSGGDCAETLYF.

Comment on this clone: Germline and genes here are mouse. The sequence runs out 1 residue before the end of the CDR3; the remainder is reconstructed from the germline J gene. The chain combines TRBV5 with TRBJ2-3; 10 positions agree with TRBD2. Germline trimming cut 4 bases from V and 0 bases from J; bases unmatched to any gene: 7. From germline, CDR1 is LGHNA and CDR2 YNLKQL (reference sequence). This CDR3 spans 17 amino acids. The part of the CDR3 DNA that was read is TGTGCCAGCAGCCCCCACTGGGGGGGGCGGAGTGCAGAAACGCTGTAT. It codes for CASSPHWGGRSAETLY. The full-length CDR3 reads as CASSPHWGGRSAETLYF.

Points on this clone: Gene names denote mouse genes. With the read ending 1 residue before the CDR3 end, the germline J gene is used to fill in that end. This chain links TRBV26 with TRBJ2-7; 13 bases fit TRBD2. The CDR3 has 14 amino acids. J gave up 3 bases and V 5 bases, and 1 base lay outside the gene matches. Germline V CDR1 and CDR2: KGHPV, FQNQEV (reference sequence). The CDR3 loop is CASSGDWGGYEQYF. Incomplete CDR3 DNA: TGTGCCAGCAGTGGGGACTGGGGGGGCTATGAACAGTAC.

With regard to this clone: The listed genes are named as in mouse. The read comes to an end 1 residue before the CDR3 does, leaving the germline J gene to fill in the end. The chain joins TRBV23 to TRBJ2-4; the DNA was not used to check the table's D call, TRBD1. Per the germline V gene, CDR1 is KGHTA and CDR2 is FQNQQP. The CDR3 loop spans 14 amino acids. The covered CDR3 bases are TGCTCCAGCAGTTGGACAACTAGTCAAAACACCTTGTAC. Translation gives CSSSWTTSQNTLY. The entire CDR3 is CSSSWTTSQNTLYF.

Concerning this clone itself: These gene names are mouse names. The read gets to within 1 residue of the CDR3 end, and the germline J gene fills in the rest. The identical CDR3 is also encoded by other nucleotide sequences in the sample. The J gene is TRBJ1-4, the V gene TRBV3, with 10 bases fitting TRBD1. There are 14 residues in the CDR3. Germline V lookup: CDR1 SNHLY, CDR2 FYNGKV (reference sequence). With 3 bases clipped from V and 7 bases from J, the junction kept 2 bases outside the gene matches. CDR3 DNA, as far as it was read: TGTGCCAGCAGCTTGGGGACAGGGGCCGAAAGATTATTT. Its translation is CASSLGTGAERLF. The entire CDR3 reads CASSLGTGAERLFF.

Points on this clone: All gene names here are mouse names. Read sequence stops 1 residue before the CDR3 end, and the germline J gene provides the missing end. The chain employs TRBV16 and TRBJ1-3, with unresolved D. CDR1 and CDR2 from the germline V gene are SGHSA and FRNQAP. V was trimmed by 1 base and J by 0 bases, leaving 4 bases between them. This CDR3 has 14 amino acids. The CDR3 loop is CASSLGGSGNTLYF. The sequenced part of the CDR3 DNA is TGTGCAAGCAGCTTAGGAGGTTCTGGAAATACGCTCTAT. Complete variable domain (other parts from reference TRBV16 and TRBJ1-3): NAGVIQTPRHKVTGKGQEATLWCEPISGHSAVFWYRQTIVQGLEFLTYFRNQAPIDDSGMPKERFSAQMPNQSHSTLKIQSTQPQDSAVYLCASSLGGSGNTLYFGEGSRLIVV.

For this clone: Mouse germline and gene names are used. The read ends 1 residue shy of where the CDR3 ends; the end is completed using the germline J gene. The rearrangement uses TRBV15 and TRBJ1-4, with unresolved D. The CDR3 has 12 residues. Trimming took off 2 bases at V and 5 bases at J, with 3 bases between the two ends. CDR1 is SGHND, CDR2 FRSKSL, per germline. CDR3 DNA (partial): TGTGCCAGCAGTTTACAGAACGAAAGATTATTT. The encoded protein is CASSLQNERLF. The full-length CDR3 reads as CASSLQNERLFF.

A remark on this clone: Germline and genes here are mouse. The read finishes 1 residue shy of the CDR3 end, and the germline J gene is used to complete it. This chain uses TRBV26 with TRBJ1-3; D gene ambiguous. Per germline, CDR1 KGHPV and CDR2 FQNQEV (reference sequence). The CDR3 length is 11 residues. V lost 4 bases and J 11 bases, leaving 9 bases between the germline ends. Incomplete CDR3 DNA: TGTGCCAGCAGTCCCGACGAGGCGCTCTAT. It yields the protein CASSPDEALY. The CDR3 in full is CASSPDEALYF.

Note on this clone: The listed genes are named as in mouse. CDR3 region: CASSLAGLGGGEQYF. CDR3 bases read: TGTGCAAGCAGCTTAGCGGGACTGGGGGGTGGAGAACAGTAC. The chain links TRBV16 to TRBJ2-7; 12 positions agree with TRBD2. The CDR3 end falls 1 residue outside the read, so it is completed with the germline J gene. The CDR3 is made up of 15 amino acids. Germline loops: CDR1 SGHSA, CDR2 FRNQAP. V lost 1 base and J lost 7; bases outside the gene matches: 5.

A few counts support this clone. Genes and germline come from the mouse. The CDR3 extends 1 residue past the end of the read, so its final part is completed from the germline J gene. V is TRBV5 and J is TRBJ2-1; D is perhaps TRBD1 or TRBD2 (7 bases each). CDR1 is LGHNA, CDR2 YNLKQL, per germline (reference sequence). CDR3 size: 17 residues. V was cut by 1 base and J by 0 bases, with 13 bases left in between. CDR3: CASSQVRGGDNYAEQFF. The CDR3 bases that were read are TGTGCCAGCAGCCAAGTCAGGGGGGGGGATAACTATGCTGAGCAGTTC.

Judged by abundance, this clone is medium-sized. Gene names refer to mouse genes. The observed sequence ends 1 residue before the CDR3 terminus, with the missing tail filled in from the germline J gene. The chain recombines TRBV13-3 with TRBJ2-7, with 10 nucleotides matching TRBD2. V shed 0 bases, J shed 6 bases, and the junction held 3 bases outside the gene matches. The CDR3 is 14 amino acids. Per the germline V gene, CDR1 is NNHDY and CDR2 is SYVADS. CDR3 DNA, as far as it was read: TGTGCCAGCAGTGATGGACTGGGGGGAGGTGAACAGTAC. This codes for CASSDGLGGGEQY. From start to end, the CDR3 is CASSDGLGGGEQYF.

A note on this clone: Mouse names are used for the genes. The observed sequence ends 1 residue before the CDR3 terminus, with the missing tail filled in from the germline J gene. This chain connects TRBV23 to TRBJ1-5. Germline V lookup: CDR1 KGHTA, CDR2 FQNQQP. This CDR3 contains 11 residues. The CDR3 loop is CSSSLNQAPLF. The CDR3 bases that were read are TGCTCCAGCAGCCTGAACCAGGCTCCGCTT.

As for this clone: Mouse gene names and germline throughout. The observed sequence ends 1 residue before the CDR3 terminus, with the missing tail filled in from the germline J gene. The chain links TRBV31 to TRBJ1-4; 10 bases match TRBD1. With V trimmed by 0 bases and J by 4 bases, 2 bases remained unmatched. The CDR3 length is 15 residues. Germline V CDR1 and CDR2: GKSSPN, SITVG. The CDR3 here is CAWSLGTGVNERLFF. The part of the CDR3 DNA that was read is TGTGCCTGGAGTCTTGGGACAGGGGTCAACGAAAGATTATTT. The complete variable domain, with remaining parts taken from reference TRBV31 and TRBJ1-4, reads AQTIHQWPVAEIKAVGSPLSLGCTIKGKSSPNLYWYWQATGGTLQQLFYSITVGQVESVVQLNLSASRPKDDQFILSTEKLLLSHSGFYLCAWSLGTGVNERLFFGHGTKLSVL.

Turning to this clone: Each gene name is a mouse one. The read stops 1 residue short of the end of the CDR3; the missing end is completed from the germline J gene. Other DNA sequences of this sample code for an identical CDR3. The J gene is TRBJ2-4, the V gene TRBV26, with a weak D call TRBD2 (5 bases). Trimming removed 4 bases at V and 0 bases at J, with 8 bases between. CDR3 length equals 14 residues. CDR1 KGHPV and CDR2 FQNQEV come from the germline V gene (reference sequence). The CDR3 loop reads CASSRLGSQNTLYF. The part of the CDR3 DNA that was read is TGTGCCAGCAGTCGCCTGGGCAGTCAAAACACCTTGTAC. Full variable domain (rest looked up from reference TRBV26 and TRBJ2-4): NSKVIQTPRYLVKGQGQKAKMRCIPEKGHPVVFWYQQNKNNEFKFLINFQNQEVLQQIDMTEKRFSAECPSNSPCSLEIQSSEAGDSALYLCASSRLGSQNTLYFGAGTRLSVL.

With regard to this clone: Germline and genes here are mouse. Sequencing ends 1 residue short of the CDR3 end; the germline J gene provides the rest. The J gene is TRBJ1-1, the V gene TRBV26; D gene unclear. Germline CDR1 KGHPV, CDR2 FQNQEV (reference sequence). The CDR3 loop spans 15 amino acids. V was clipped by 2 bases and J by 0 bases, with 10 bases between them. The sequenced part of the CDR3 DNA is TGTGCCAGCAGTCTGGTCGGGCGACAGAACACAGAAGTCTTC. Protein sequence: CASSLVGRQNTEVF. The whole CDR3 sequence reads CASSLVGRQNTEVFF.

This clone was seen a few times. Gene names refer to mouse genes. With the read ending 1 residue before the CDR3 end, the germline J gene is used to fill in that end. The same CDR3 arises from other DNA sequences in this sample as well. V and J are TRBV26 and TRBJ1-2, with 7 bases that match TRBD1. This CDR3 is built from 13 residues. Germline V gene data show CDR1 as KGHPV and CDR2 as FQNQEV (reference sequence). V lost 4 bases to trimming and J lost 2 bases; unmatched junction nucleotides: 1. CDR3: CASSRQGNSDYTF. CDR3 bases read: TGTGCCAGCAGTCGACAGGGCAACTCCGACTACACC.

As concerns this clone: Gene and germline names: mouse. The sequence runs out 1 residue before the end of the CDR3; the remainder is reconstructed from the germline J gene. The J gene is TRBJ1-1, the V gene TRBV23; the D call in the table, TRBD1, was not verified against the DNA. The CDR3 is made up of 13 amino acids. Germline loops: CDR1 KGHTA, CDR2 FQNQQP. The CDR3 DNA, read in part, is TGCTCCAGCAGTCCACAGGCAAACACAGAAGTCTTC. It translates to CSSSPQANTEVF. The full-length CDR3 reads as CSSSPQANTEVFF.

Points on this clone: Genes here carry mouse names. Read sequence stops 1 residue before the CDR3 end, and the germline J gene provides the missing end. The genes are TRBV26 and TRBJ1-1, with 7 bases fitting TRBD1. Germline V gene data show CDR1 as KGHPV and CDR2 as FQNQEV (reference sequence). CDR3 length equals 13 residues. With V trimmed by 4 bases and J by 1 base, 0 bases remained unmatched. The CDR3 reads CASSRTGNTEVFF. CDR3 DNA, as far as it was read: TGTGCCAGCAGTCGGACAGGAAACACAGAAGTCTTC.

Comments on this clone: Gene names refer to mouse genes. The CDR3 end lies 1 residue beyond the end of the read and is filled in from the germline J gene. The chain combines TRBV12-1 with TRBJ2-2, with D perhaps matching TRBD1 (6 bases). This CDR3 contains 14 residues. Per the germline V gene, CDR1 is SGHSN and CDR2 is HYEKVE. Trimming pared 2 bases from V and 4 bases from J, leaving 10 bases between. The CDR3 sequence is CASSHREFTGQLYF. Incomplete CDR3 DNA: TGTGCCAGCTCTCACAGGGAATTCACCGGGCAGCTCTAC.